Each of the 25 T cell receptor beta chains below was sequenced from the same sample in a study of response to subunit inactivated influenza vaccine. TCRdb passed the RT-PCR reads through MiXCR, listing each CDR3 protein once. The sample has roughly 460,000 distinct CDR3 sequences, 9.5% to 12% seen once. The material was PBMCs from blood, obtained 45 days after vaccination. The receptors stem from a man between 50 and 59 years old who received an inactivated influenza vaccine.

The chain carries TRBV15 and TRBJ2-1; 10 bases map to TRBD2. Germline V gene sequence: CDR1 LNHNV, CDR2 YYDKDF (reference sequence). CDR3 length: 15 residues. J gave up 6 bases and V 1 base, and 3 bases lay outside the gene matches. The CDR3 coding sequence is TGTGCCACCAGCAGAGGTAGCGGGAGGCTCAATGAGCAGTTCTTC. Translated, it gives CATSRGSGRLNEQFF.

In its sample, this clonotype was seen a few times. J is TRBJ2-2 and V is TRBV12-3 or TRBV12-4; D may be TRBD2 (5 bases). The CDR3 extends over 11 amino acids. V lost 6 bases to trimming and J lost 7 bases, with 6 bases between them. CDR3 sequence: CASSGLGELFF. The CDR3 coding sequence is TGTGCCAGCAGCGGACTCGGGGAGCTGTTTTTT.

This clonotype was counted ten times or more. The rearrangement links TRBV20-1 to TRBJ2-1; tentatively, D is TRBD1 (7 bases). The CDR3 contains 13 residues. CDR1 and CDR2 from the germline V gene are DFQATT and SNEGSKA (reference sequence). Trimming cost V 2 bases and J 8 bases, with 13 bases left between them. CDR3 DNA: TGCAGTGCTAGACAGGGGGAGCGGGATGAGCAGTTCTTC. This sequence encodes CSARQGERDEQFF.

This clonotype showed up many times. This rearrangement joins TRBV4-2 to TRBJ2-1, with 8 positions matching TRBD2. V trimming: 2 bases; J trimming: 8 bases; junction bases outside the gene matches: 2. Per germline, CDR1 LGHNA and CDR2 YNFKEQ. The CDR3 extends over 13 amino acids. The CDR3 nucleotides read TGTGCCAGCAGCCAACGGCGGGAGGATGAGCAGTTCTTC. The encoded protein is CASSQRREDEQFF.

This clonotype showed up many times. V gene TRBV12-3 or TRBV12-4 combines with J gene TRBJ2-1, with 10 bases matching TRBD2. V shed 5 bases and J 10 bases; nucleotides not matched to a gene: 2. The CDR3 consists of 12 residues. Here the CDR3 reads CASSRSGREQFF. The CDR3 region has the DNA TGTGCCAGCAGTCGTAGCGGGAGGGAGCAGTTCTTC.

The chain links TRBV9 to TRBJ2-7; D uncertain. Per the germline V gene, CDR1 is SGDLS and CDR2 is YYNGEE. The V end was cut by 0 bases, the J end by 0 bases, with 7 bases between. This CDR3 has 14 amino acids. Here the CDR3 DNA reads TGTGCCAGCAGCGTAGCCCCCGACTCCTACGAGCAGTACTTC. It yields the protein CASSVAPDSYEQYF. The full variable domain, with the rest looked up from reference TRBV9 and TRBJ2-7, is DSGVTQTPKHLITATGQRVTLRCSPRSGDLSVYWYQQSLDQGLQFLIQYYNGEERAKGNILERFSAQQFPDLHSELNLSSLELGDSALYFCASSVAPDSYEQYFGPGTRLTVT.

This clonotype was found a few times. V is TRBV20-1 and J is TRBJ2-2; D might be TRBD1 or TRBD2, each matching 5 bases. This CDR3 region has 12 residues. Germline lookup yields CDR1 DFQATT and CDR2 SNEGSKA (reference sequence). Trimming cost V 5 bases and J 6 bases, with 10 bases left between them. The chain's CDR3 is CSADLGAGELFF. CDR3 nucleotides: TGCAGTGCTGATTTGGGGGCCGGGGAGCTGTTTTTT.

The chain is built from TRBV15 and TRBJ2-1; D not certain. This CDR3 is built from 13 residues. Trimming removed 5 bases from V and 3 bases from J, with 8 bases in between. Per the germline V gene, CDR1 is LNHNV and CDR2 is YYDKDF (reference sequence). CDR3 residues: CATSLEIYNEQFF. CDR3 coding DNA: TGTGCCACCAGCTTGGAAATCTACAATGAGCAGTTCTTC.

This clonotype was recorded a few times. The chain recombines TRBV4-1 with TRBJ2-6, with unresolved D. The CDR3 covers 16 residues. CDR1 and CDR2 (germline): MGHRA, YSYEKL. The ends were cut back, 0 bases at V and 3 bases at J, with 9 bases in the middle. The CDR3 protein is CASSQDLALGANVLTF. In DNA, the CDR3 is TGCGCCAGCAGCCAAGATCTTGCCCTTGGGGCCAACGTCCTGACTTTC.

The V and J genes are TRBV5-6 and TRBJ2-3; 8 bases fit TRBD2. V lost 4 bases, J lost 4 bases, and 5 bases stayed unmatched. Germline-derived CDR1 and CDR2 are SGHDT and YYEEEE. This CDR3 has 14 amino acids. The CDR3 is CASSRTGGPDTQYF. The CDR3 DNA reads TGTGCCAGCAGCCGAACGGGAGGGCCAGATACGCAGTATTTT.

This clonotype was observed at least ten times. This chain connects TRBV15 to TRBJ2-7, with D uncertain. This CDR3 is 17 amino acids long. CDR1 is LNHNV, CDR2 YYDKDF, per germline (reference sequence). V lost 0 bases and J 2 bases, leaving 17 bases between the germline ends. CDR3 region: CATSRDRGPSAPYEQYF. CDR3 nucleotides: TGTGCCACCAGCAGAGATCGAGGCCCATCAGCACCCTACGAGCAGTACTTC.

This clonotype was seen more than once but under ten times. The chain carries TRBV20-1 and TRBJ1-6; 8 nucleotides align to TRBD1. Germline values: CDR1 DFQATT, CDR2 SNEGSKA (reference sequence). V was clipped by 0 bases and J by 5 bases; unmatched bases: 6. There are 16 residues in the CDR3. For the CDR3, the DNA is TGCAGTGCTAGAGATCCGTCGGGACAGGATAATTCACCCCTCCACTTT. Encoded protein: CSARDPSGQDNSPLHF.

This clonotype occurred many times. CDR3 protein: CASSLGGEVRQPQHF. CDR3 DNA: TGTGCCAGCAGCTTAGGTGGGGAAGTTCGTCAGCCCCAGCATTTT. The rearrangement joins TRBV7-2 to TRBJ1-5; D not certain. The CDR3 runs 15 residues. Trimming cost V 1 base and J 6 bases, with 13 bases left between them. CDR1 is SGHTA and CDR2 is FQGNSA in the germline V gene.

This chain joins TRBV29-1 and TRBJ2-3; 8 bases match TRBD1. J was trimmed by 1 base and V by 5 bases; bases with no gene match: 5. The germline V gene encodes CDR1 SQVTM and CDR2 ANQGSEA. There are 14 residues in the CDR3. The CDR3 region is CSVNGQGGTDTQYF. DNA of the CDR3: TGCAGCGTTAACGGACAGGGCGGCACAGATACGCAGTATTTT.

This clonotype was seen many times. In DNA, the CDR3 is TGCAGTGCTAGAGAAAGGGGGCGCGTCAATCAGCCCCAGCATTTT. It yields the protein CSARERGRVNQPQHF. The V and J genes are TRBV20-1 and TRBJ1-5; 7 bases match TRBD1. The trim removed 0 bases at V and 3 bases at J, leaving 5 bases unmatched. This CDR3 has 15 residues. Germline CDR1 DFQATT, CDR2 SNEGSKA (reference sequence).

This clonotype was counted at least ten times. The rearrangement joins TRBV5-1 to TRBJ2-7; D call uncertain. V was cut by 3 bases and J by 2 bases, with 9 bases left in between. Germline V CDR1 and CDR2: SGHRS, YFSETQ. The CDR3 length is 13 residues. The CDR3: CASSYDNTYEQYF. DNA of the CDR3: TGCGCCAGCAGCTACGACAACACCTACGAGCAGTACTTC.

This clonotype was recorded many times. The V gene is TRBV29-1, the J gene TRBJ2-3; TRBD2 matches at 7 bases. The CDR3 runs to 13 residues. The germline V gene encodes CDR1 SQVTM and CDR2 ANQGSEA. Trimming removed 7 bases from V and 2 bases from J; junction bases left unmatched: 6. The CDR3 nucleotides read TGCAGCGCGTCGGGGGACTACACAGATACGCAGTATTTT. Translated: CSASGDYTDTQYF.

The rearrangement uses TRBV18 and TRBJ1-2, with TRBD1 matching over 7 bases. The CDR3 runs 13 residues. V was pared by 6 bases and J by 5 bases, with 6 bases of the junction left unmatched. CDR1 and CDR2 (germline): KGHSH, LQKENI. The CDR3 DNA reads TGTGCCAGCTCTGAGGGACAGAAATATGGCTACACCTTC. Its protein is CASSEGQKYGYTF.

This clonotype was counted at least ten times. The chain employs TRBV29-1 and TRBJ2-1; tentative D call: TRBD1 (6 bases). V gave up 2 bases and J gave up 4 bases, with 12 bases separating them. There are 14 residues in the CDR3. Per the germline V gene, CDR1 is SQVTM and CDR2 is ANQGSEA. DNA for the CDR3: TGCAGCGTTGAAAGGGTTCAGGGGTACAATGAGCAGTTCTTC. Translation gives CSVERVQGYNEQFF.

There are a few counts of this clonotype. V and J are TRBV4-3 and TRBJ2-3; D remains ambiguous. Per germline, CDR1 LGHNA and CDR2 YSLEER. CDR3 size: 15 residues. V lost 0 bases and J 2 bases, leaving 9 bases between the germline ends. The CDR3 loop reads CASSQEGIDTDTQYF. DNA for the CDR3: TGCGCCAGCAGCCAAGAGGGAATTGACACAGATACGCAGTATTTT.

There are a few counts of this clonotype. The gene calls are TRBV7-3 and TRBJ2-3; TRBD2 is a possible D gene (6 bases). The CDR3 runs to 15 residues. The germline V and J ends were trimmed by 5 bases and 4 bases, with 16 bases remaining between them. The germline V gene encodes CDR1 SGHTA and CDR2 FQGTGA. The CDR3 is CASSPEGSHPDTQYF. DNA of the CDR3: TGTGCCAGCAGCCCGGAGGGTAGCCACCCAGATACGCAGTATTTT.

This clonotype showed up just a few times. This chain uses TRBV5-1 with TRBJ2-1; TRBD2 matches at 9 bases. Germline loops: CDR1 SGHRS, CDR2 YFSETQ. The CDR3 totals 15 residues. J lost 6 bases, V lost 0 bases, and 4 bases had no gene match. CDR3 nucleotide sequence: TGCGCCAGCAGCTTGGAAGGACTAGCGCGCAATGAGCAGTTCTTC. As protein: CASSLEGLARNEQFF. Full variable domain (remainder filled in from reference TRBV5-1 and TRBJ2-1): KAGVTQTPRYLIKTRGQQVTLSCSPISGHRSVSWYQQTPGQGLQFLFEYFSETQRNKGNFPGRFSGRQFSNSRSEMNVSTLELGDSALYLCASSLEGLARNEQFFGPGTRLTVL.

This clonotype was observed a handful of times. V and J are TRBV28 and TRBJ2-5; the match to TRBD1 covers 10 bases. Germline loops: CDR1 MDHEN, CDR2 SYDVKM. The CDR3 runs to 17 residues. The V gene end was trimmed by 5 bases and the J gene end by 7 bases; junction bases not matched to a gene: 16. Written as DNA, the CDR3 is TGTGCCAGCAGTCCCCTCCCCGGGACAGGGGCTTTACGGACCCAGTACTTC. Translated: CASSPLPGTGALRTQYF.

This clonotype was seen only a few times. This chain links TRBV15 with TRBJ1-2, with a tentative D call TRBD1 (5 bases). Germline V gene lookup returns CDR1 LNHNV and CDR2 YYDKDF (reference sequence). V lost 6 bases to trimming and J lost 2 bases, with 19 bases between them. This CDR3 has 16 residues. The CDR3 is CATRGGGESGNYGYTF. DNA of the CDR3: TGTGCCACCAGGGGGGGGGGAGAATCGGGGAACTATGGCTACACCTTC. The whole variable domain, remainder taken from reference TRBV15 and TRBJ1-2, is DAMVIQNPRYQVTQFGKPVTLSCSQTLNHNVMYWYQQKSSQAPKLLFHYYDKDFNNEADTPDNFQSRRPNTSFCFLDIRSPGLGDTAMYLCATRGGGESGNYGYTFGSGTRLTVV.

The gene calls are TRBV20-1 and TRBJ2-3; 11 nucleotides match TRBD2. V lost 6 bases to trimming and J lost 3 bases; unmatched junction nucleotides: 11. Germline CDR1 is DFQATT and CDR2 is SNEGSKA (reference sequence). The CDR3 consists of 16 residues. The CDR3 is CSAPPGSGRGTDTQYF. CDR3 sequence (DNA): TGCAGTGCACCACCGGGTAGCGGGAGGGGGACAGATACGCAGTATTTT.